Listed here is a single T cell receptor (beta chain). This sample stems from a study of graft-versus-host responses after intestinal transplantation. Losses at the gene ends were 3 bases for V and 0 bases for J; bases not matched to a gene: 1. CDR1 and CDR2 (germline): SGHDT, YYEEEE. The CDR3 runs to 14 residues. Regarding the study as a whole: Association was observed between peak circulating GvH clone levels and early post-transplant HvG declines.

Irradiated, violet-dye-labeled stimulators (200,000) were plated alongside 200,000 CFSE-labeled responders. Generated by immunoSEQ multiplex PCR, the TCRdb table keeps only in-frame clones and is missing some. The sample holds 17,000 or so clones, less than 50% seen once. The receptor comes from a human patient who received an intestinal transplant. Specimen: alloreactive CD8+ T cells from a mixed lymphocyte reaction culture, collected before intestinal transplant. Subset of the sample: CFSE-low proliferating T cells sorted from roughly six-day pre-transplant mixed lymphocyte reaction (GvH or HvG direction). The chain joins TRBV5-6 to TRBJ1-1; TRBD1 aligns across 8 bases. The CDR3 sequence is CASSWTGLNTEAFF. The CDR3 DNA is TGTGCCAGCAGCTGGACAGGGCTGAACACTGAAGCTTTCTTT.